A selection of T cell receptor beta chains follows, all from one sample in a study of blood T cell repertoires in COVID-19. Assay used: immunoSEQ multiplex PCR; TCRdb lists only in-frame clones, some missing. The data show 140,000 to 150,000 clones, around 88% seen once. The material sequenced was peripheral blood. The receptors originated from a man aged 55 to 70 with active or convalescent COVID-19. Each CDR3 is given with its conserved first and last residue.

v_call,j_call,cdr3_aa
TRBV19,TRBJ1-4,CASRDRVGNEKLFF
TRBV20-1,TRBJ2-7,CSASSSGKNDEQYF
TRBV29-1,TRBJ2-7,CSVRGMSSYEQYF
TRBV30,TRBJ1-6,CAWGYRGNSPLHF
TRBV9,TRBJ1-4,CASSVTGQLNEKLFF
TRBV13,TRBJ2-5,CASSFPVGGETQYF
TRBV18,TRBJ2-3,CASSLGTGGTDTQYF
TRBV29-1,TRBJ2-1,CSVMKGTGWNEQFF
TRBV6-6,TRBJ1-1,CASNRDRANTEAFF
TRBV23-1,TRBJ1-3,CASSQSGGPGNTIYF
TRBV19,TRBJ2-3,CASSIQAALRTDTQYF
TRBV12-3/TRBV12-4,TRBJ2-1,CASRLENEQFF
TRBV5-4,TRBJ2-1,CASSSSQGIRVYNEQFF
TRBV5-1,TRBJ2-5,CASRPGTAGTQYF
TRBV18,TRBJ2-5,CASSQGTGETQYF
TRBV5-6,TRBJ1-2,CASSLGTGIGYTF
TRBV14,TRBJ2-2,CASSQVGLPINTGELFF
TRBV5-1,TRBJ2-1,CASSFRLAGPHGQFF
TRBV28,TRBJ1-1,CASARGQWTEAFF
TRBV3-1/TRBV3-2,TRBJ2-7,CASSSRGLAGTSYEQYF
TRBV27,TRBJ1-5,CASSRGSEANQPQHF
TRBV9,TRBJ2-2,CASSAPATSGGELTGELFF
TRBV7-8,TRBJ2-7,CASSPRDTSYEQYF
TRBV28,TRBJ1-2,CASSLTSLPNYGYTF
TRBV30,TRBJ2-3,CAWGTAKDTQYF
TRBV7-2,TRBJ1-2,CASSGTGTVLYGYTF
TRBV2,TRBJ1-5,CASSLDQGPNQPQHF
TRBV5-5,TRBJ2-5,CASSRTDIYLQETQYF
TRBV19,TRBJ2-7,CASSGCRDFITYEQYF
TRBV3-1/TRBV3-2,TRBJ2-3,CASSQGAGQGFTDTQYF
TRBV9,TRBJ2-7,CASSTGRGQGNYEQYF
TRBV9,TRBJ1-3,CASSATFAGNTIYF
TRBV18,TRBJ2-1,CASSPPGKTANEQFF
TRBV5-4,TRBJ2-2,CASSLGGTGGDTGELFF
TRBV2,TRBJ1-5,CASSTQGHDQPQHF
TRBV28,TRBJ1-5,CASSSQGMVSNQPQHF
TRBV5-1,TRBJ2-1,CASSVSGNNEQFF
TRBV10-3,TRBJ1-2,CAITRTQPANYGYTF
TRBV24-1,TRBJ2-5,CATSDPRGSAETQYF
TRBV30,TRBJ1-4,CAWSGVGILTGKLFF
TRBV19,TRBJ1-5,CASSPADQPQHF
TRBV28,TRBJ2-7,CASSQINNRDEQYF
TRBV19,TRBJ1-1,CASTSSVWLNTEAFF
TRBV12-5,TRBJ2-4,CASGSSDRDIQYF
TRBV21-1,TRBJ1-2,CASSRTPTNYGYTF
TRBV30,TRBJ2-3,CAWSVGTGGTDTQYF
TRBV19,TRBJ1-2,CASSSGSHGYTF
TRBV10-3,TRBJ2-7,CAISVAGSSYEQYF
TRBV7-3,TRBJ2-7,CASSTGTLGPYEQYF
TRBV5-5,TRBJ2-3,CASSLGVGRASTDTQYF
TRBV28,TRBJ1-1,CASRTGENTEAFF
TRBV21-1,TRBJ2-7,CASSPTGGTYEQYF
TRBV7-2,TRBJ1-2,CASSLRGSYGYTF
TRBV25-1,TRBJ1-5,CASSLDGLNQPQHF
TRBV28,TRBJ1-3,CASRGVLPNTIYF
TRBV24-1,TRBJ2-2,CATANWASGSGNGELFF
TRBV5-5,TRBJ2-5,CASSRTSGGAGETQYF